This entry lists 32 T cell receptor beta chains sequenced from one sample in a study of Graves' ophthalmopathy and Graves' hyperthyroidism. CDR3 regions of TCR beta were amplified from RNA transcripts. RT-PCR with HTBI primers came first, then second-round multiplex PCR. One entry per CDR3 protein results from TCRdb running MiXCR on the multiplex PCR reads. The sample lists about half a million distinct CDR3 sequences, around an eighth occurring once. The specimen sequenced was blood. The receptors were gathered from a woman aged 25-40 years with Graves' ophthalmopathy.

This clonotype was seen at least ten times. This chain connects TRBV12-3 or TRBV12-4 to TRBJ1-2; a weak D match, TRBD1 (6 bases). CDR3 length equals 12 residues. V gave up 6 bases and J gave up 5 bases, with 10 bases separating them. DNA for the CDR3: TGTGCCAGCAGCACGGACAGATATGGCTACACCTTC. It encodes CASSTDRYGYTF.

This clonotype has a count of ten or more. This chain uses TRBV12-3 or TRBV12-4 with TRBJ1-2; D gene uncertain. V was trimmed by 5 bases and J by 8 bases, leaving 18 bases between them. The CDR3 consists of 14 residues. In nucleotides, the CDR3 is TGTGCCAGCAGTCCGAACGCCCTAGCCACCGGCTACACCTTC. The encoded protein is CASSPNALATGYTF.

This chain connects TRBV4-1 to TRBJ1-2; D call uncertain. Looked up from germline, CDR1 is MGHRA and CDR2 is YSYEKL. The CDR3 runs to 15 residues. V dropped 0 bases and J dropped 5 bases, with 13 bases sitting between them. The CDR3 is CASSQDWQLRYGYTF. DNA for the CDR3: TGCGCCAGCAGCCAAGACTGGCAGCTGAGATATGGCTACACCTTC.

The chain combines TRBV7-2 with TRBJ2-5, with 8 nucleotides matching TRBD2. Germline values: CDR1 SGHTA, CDR2 FQGNSA. The V segment lost 1 base and the J segment 5 bases; nucleotides outside the gene matches: 6. CDR3 length: 15 residues. The CDR3 reads CASSLVGGRTETQYF. CDR3 DNA sequence: TGTGCCAGCAGCTTAGTTGGCGGGAGGACGGAGACCCAGTACTTC.

This clonotype has ten or more counts. The V and J genes are TRBV6-5 and TRBJ2-7; D not certain. V lost 5 bases and J lost 7, with 21 bases in between. There are 15 residues in the CDR3. The germline V gene has CDR1 MNHEY and CDR2 SVGAGI. The CDR3 loop is CASSHILAALGEQYF. The DNA of the CDR3 is TGTGCCAGCAGTCACATTTTAGCAGCTTTGGGAGAGCAGTACTTC.

The rearrangement links TRBV4-1 to TRBJ2-2; D unresolved. Germline V gene sequence: CDR1 MGHRA, CDR2 YSYEKL. V gave up 4 bases and J gave up 1 base, with 10 bases separating them. This CDR3 region has 15 residues. The CDR3 loop reads CASSRALLNTGELFF. The CDR3, as DNA: TGCGCCAGCAGCCGGGCGCTGTTGAACACCGGGGAGCTGTTTTTT.

The chain has TRBV6-9 and TRBJ1-5; 8 bases match TRBD1. There are 17 residues in the CDR3. Germline CDR1 is MNHGY and CDR2 is SVAAGI. Germline trimming cut 6 bases from V and 6 bases from J; bases unmatched to any gene: 16. The CDR3 loop is CASSLPKDRACCQPQHF. For the CDR3, the DNA is TGTGCCAGCAGCCTACCTAAGGACAGGGCTTGTTGTCAGCCCCAGCATTTT.

This clonotype has ten or more counts. V usage is TRBV6-1 and J usage is TRBJ1-3; 7 nucleotides agree with TRBD1. J lost 4 bases, V lost 2 bases, and 2 bases had no gene match. Germline-derived CDR1 and CDR2 are MNHNS and SASEGT. The CDR3 totals 14 residues. Here the CDR3 reads CASSETGVGNTIYF. Written as DNA, the CDR3 is TGTGCCAGCAGTGAAACAGGGGTCGGAAACACCATATATTTT.

Regarding this clonotype: A much more abundant neighbour one base away suggests this may be a read error. The CDR3: CASSRPENTGDLFF. In DNA form, the CDR3 reads TGTGCCAGCAGTCGGCCTGAGAACACCGGGGATCTGTTTTTT. V usage is TRBV12-3 or TRBV12-4 and J usage is TRBJ2-2; D might be TRBD2 (5 bases). This CDR3 contains 14 residues.

This clonotype was detected a few times. The CDR3 region has the DNA TGTGCCAGCAGCGATAACAGGGGGCATCTCGGGGAGCTGTTTTTT. Amino acid sequence: CASSDNRGHLGELFF. This chain connects TRBV9 to TRBJ2-2, with 9 bases aligning to TRBD1. CDR1 is SGDLS, CDR2 YYNGEE, per germline. Losses at the gene ends were 3 bases for V and 7 bases for J; bases not matched to a gene: 7. There are 15 residues in the CDR3.

This clonotype was found many times. The chain couples TRBV7-8 to TRBJ2-7; maybe TRBD1 (6 bases). This CDR3 has 12 residues. Germline V lookup: CDR1 SGHVS, CDR2 FQNEAQ. Trimming removed 5 bases from V and 5 bases from J, with 10 bases in between. The CDR3 nucleotides are TGTGCCAGCAGCAAAGGGGGACACGAGCAGTACTTC. It specifies CASSKGGHEQYF.

The table lists this clonotype with many counts. The chain carries TRBV7-3 and TRBJ1-6; no firm D call. The CDR3 consists of 14 residues. The V end was cut by 0 bases, the J end by 6 bases, with 6 bases between. In germline, CDR1 is SGHTA, CDR2 FQGTGA. The CDR3 loop is CASSLTGVNSPLHF. As DNA, the CDR3 is TGTGCCAGCAGCTTAACTGGGGTTAATTCACCCCTCCACTTT.

This clonotype was recorded at least ten times. The chain carries TRBV11-3 and TRBJ2-5; D is perhaps TRBD1 (6 bases). The CDR3 is 14 residues long. Germline V gives CDR1 SGHNT, CDR2 YENEEA. Trimming pared 5 bases from V and 5 bases from J, leaving 15 bases between. CDR3 protein: CASSRPGTTETQYF. In DNA, the CDR3 is TGTGCCAGCAGCCGTCCCGGGACAACGGAGACCCAGTACTTC.

Ten or more counts support this clonotype. The chain carries TRBV12-3 or TRBV12-4 and TRBJ2-7; 8 bases align to TRBD1. V was pared by 6 bases and J by 0 bases, with 13 bases of the junction left unmatched. The CDR3 has 17 amino acids. In nucleotides, the CDR3 is TGTGCCAGCAGCTATGGGACAGGCGCGACCCTCTCCTACGAGCAGTACTTC. Encoded protein: CASSYGTGATLSYEQYF.

This clonotype was observed at least ten times. This chain joins TRBV29-1 and TRBJ1-1; D gene uncertain. The CDR3 has 13 residues. Germline assignment: CDR1 SQVTM and CDR2 ANQGSEA. V lost 0 bases, J lost 1 base, and 6 bases lay in between. The CDR3 nucleotides are TGCAGCGTTGAAGATTCGCCGAACACTGAAGCTTTCTTT. Amino acid sequence: CSVEDSPNTEAFF.

V usage is TRBV5-4 and J usage is TRBJ1-3, with no clear D. The germline V and J ends were trimmed by 1 base and 0 bases, with 8 bases remaining between them. This CDR3 contains 15 residues. Germline V lookup: CDR1 SGHNT, CDR2 YYREEE (reference sequence). The CDR3 DNA is TGTGCCAGCAGCTTGTCCGGGGTCTCTGGAAACACCATATATTTT. This encodes CASSLSGVSGNTIYF.

This clonotype has at least ten counts. CDR3 residues: CASSLWAMGGHEQYF. In nucleotides, the CDR3 is TGTGCCAGCAGTTTATGGGCGATGGGGGGTCACGAGCAGTACTTC. This sequence joins TRBV28 and TRBJ2-7; possibly TRBD2 for D (6 bases). V shed 0 bases and J shed 5 bases, with 14 bases lying between them. The germline V gene has CDR1 MDHEN and CDR2 SYDVKM. There are 15 residues in the CDR3. Combining the CDR3 with reference TRBV28 and TRBJ2-7 gives the whole variable domain DVKVTQSSRYLVKRTGEKVFLECVQDMDHENMFWYRQDPGLGLRLIYFSYDVKMKEKGDIPEGYSVSREKKERFSLILESASTNQTSMYLCASSLWAMGGHEQYFGPGTRLTVT.

The chain uses TRBV9 and TRBJ1-1; no clear D. This CDR3 contains 13 residues. Germline CDR1 and CDR2: SGDLS and YYNGEE. V was clipped by 0 bases and J by 5 bases, with 8 bases between them. CDR3 amino acids: CASSVVYGTEAFF. As DNA, the CDR3 is TGTGCCAGCAGCGTAGTTTATGGGACTGAAGCTTTCTTT.

This clonotype was seen many times. V usage is TRBV12-3 or TRBV12-4 and J usage is TRBJ2-7; D gene uncertain. V lost 6 bases, J lost 5 bases, and 20 bases lay in between. The CDR3 consists of 15 residues. The CDR3 here is CASSPSKIALNEQYF. The CDR3 DNA reads as TGTGCCAGCAGCCCATCCAAGATAGCCCTGAACGAGCAGTACTTC.

There are many counts of this clonotype. J is TRBJ1-1 and V is TRBV7-9; D call uncertain. Trimming took 6 bases from V and 1 from J, leaving 12 bases between them. This CDR3 has 14 amino acids. Germline-derived CDR1 and CDR2 are SEHNR and FQNEAQ (reference sequence). CDR3 nucleotides: TGTGCCAGCAGAGAGGGCAGGTCGAACACTGAAGCTTTCTTT. Residues: CASREGRSNTEAFF.

V gene TRBV9 combines with J gene TRBJ2-7, with 7 bases matching TRBD1. From germline, CDR1 is SGDLS and CDR2 YYNGEE. Trimming took 0 bases from V and 6 from J; bases not matched to a gene: 9. The CDR3 has 15 amino acids. The CDR3 nucleotides are TGTGCCAGCAGCGTAGAGGGGGACAGAGGCTCCGAGCAGTACTTC. Amino acids: CASSVEGDRGSEQYF. Complete variable domain (other parts from reference TRBV9 and TRBJ2-7): DSGVTQTPKHLITATGQRVTLRCSPRSGDLSVYWYQQSLDQGLQFLIQYYNGEERAKGNILERFSAQQFPDLHSELNLSSLELGDSALYFCASSVEGDRGSEQYFGPGTRLTVT.

This clonotype was counted a few times. The chain carries TRBV5-1 and TRBJ1-1; D ambiguous. CDR1 is SGHRS, CDR2 YFSETQ, per germline. Trimming removed 5 bases at V and 0 bases at J, with 8 bases between. This CDR3 contains 13 residues. The chain's CDR3 is CASRGKVNTEAFF. The CDR3 bases are TGCGCCAGCAGGGGCAAGGTGAACACTGAAGCTTTCTTT.

This clonotype showed up many times. The V call is TRBV5-1, the J call TRBJ2-7; 8 positions match TRBD1. With 3 bases clipped from V and 5 bases from J, the junction kept 1 base outside the gene matches. CDR1 is SGHRS, CDR2 YFSETQ, per germline. The CDR3 loop spans 12 amino acids. In DNA form, the CDR3 reads TGCGCCAGCAGCTCGACAGGGGACGAGCAGTACTTC. This codes for CASSSTGDEQYF.

This clonotype was recorded many times. The chain is built from TRBV20-1 and TRBJ1-1; 10 positions match TRBD1. Germline trimming cut 4 bases from V and 5 bases from J; bases unmatched to any gene: 4. The CDR3 totals 13 residues. CDR1 and CDR2 from the germline V gene are DFQATT and SNEGSKA (reference sequence). CDR3 region: CSATGTGVTEAFF. Written as DNA, the CDR3 is TGCAGTGCTACCGGGACAGGGGTTACTGAAGCTTTCTTT.

Only a few counts were recorded for this clonotype. This chain connects TRBV30 to TRBJ2-7, with TRBD2 matching over 13 bases. The CDR3 is 15 residues long. The ends lost 3 bases at V and 7 bases at J; junction bases unmatched: 9. The germline CDR1 and CDR2 sequences are GTSNPN and SVGIG (reference sequence). As DNA, the CDR3 is TGTGCCTGGAGCAAACGGGGACTAGCGGGAAGTGAGCAGTACTTC. As protein: CAWSKRGLAGSEQYF.

In the case of this clonotype: No conserved phenylalanine or tryptophan is present at the end of the CDR3, so a read error is the likely explanation. No DNA is shown, since the ends of the CDR3 on it are uncertain; the CDR3 is the one TCRdb lists. This chain joins TRBV7-8 and TRBJ1-5. Germline CDR1 reads SGHVS; CDR2 reads FQNEAQ. Both ends counted, the CDR3 spans 14 residues. The CDR3 loop reads CASNRWESNQPQQL.

This clonotype was recorded many times. The chain carries TRBV5-4 and TRBJ1-2; possible D gene TRBD1, 6 bases. Germline loops: CDR1 SGHNT, CDR2 YYREEE (reference sequence). CDR3 length: 14 residues. Trimming shortened V by 2 bases and J by 5 bases, and 13 bases separated the two germline ends. CDR3 bases: TGTGCCAGCAGCTTAACAGGGCTTCGGTATGGCTACACCTTC. It encodes CASSLTGLRYGYTF.

This clonotype was seen repeatedly, ten times or more. This sequence joins TRBV10-3 and TRBJ2-7; D gene unclear. Per the germline V gene, CDR1 is ENHRY and CDR2 is SYGVKD. V was cut by 3 bases and J by 0 bases, with 3 bases left in between. The CDR3 contains 12 residues. The CDR3 bases are TGTGCCATCAGTGATTCCTCCTACGAGCAGTACTTC. Translating gives CAISDSSYEQYF.

This clonotype occurred a few times. J is TRBJ1-1 and V is TRBV12-3 or TRBV12-4; D is unresolved. This CDR3 spans 13 amino acids. The V end was cut by 5 bases, the J end by 11 bases, with 18 bases between. CDR3: CASSVLPLAQAFF. The CDR3 nucleotides are TGTGCCAGCAGTGTGCTCCCCTTGGCGCAGGCTTTCTTT.

This clonotype was seen repeatedly, ten times or more. The gene calls are TRBV6-5 and TRBJ1-1; no reliable D call. Germline CDR1 is MNHEY and CDR2 is SVGAGI. V shed 2 bases and J shed 1 base, with 8 bases lying between them. The CDR3 extends over 14 amino acids. CDR3 in DNA: TGTGCCAGCAGTTACGGCGGGCAGAACACTGAAGCTTTCTTT. Its protein product is CASSYGGQNTEAFF.

This chain joins TRBV7-2 and TRBJ1-1, with 10 bases that match TRBD1. Looked up from germline, CDR1 is SGHTA and CDR2 is FQGNSA. The J segment lost 4 bases and the V segment lost 10 bases, leaving 9 bases of the junction unmatched. This CDR3 has 14 amino acids. CDR3 region: CATPTGQGGTEAFF. CDR3 nucleotide sequence: TGTGCCACACCCACCGGACAGGGGGGCACTGAAGCTTTCTTT.

This clonotype was found many times. The chain couples TRBV12-5 to TRBJ2-7; a possible D gene is TRBD2 (5 bases). The CDR3 consists of 17 residues. Germline V CDR1 and CDR2: LGHNT, FRNRAP. Trimming took off 0 bases at V and 5 bases at J, with 20 bases between the two ends. For the CDR3, the DNA is TGTGCTAGTGGTTTGGTACGGGTGAAGGCCCTCGGGAACGAGCAGTACTTC. Its translation: CASGLVRVKALGNEQYF.